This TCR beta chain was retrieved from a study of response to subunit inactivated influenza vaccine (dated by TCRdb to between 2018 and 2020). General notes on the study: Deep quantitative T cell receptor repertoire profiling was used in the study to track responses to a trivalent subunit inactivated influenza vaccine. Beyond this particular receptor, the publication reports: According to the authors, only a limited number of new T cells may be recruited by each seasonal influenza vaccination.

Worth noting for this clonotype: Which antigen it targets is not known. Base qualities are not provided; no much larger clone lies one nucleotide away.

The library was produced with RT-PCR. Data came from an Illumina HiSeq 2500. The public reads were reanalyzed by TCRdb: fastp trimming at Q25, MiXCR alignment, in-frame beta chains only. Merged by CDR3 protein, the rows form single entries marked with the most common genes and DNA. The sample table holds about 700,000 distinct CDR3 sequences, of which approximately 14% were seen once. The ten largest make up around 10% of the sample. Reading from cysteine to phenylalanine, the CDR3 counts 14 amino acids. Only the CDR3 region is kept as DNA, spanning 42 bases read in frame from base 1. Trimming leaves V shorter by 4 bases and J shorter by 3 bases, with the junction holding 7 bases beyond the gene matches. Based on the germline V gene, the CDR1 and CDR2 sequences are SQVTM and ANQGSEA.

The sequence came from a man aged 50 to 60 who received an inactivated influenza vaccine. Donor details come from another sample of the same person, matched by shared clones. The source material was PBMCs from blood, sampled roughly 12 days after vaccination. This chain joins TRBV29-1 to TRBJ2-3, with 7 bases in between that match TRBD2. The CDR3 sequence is CSVAASGLTDTQYF. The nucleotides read TGCAGCGTTGCGGCTAGCGGTCTTACAGATACGCAGTATTTT.